Described below is a single TCR beta chain sequence and its context. Libraries were prepared by immunoSEQ multiplex PCR; TCRdb keeps only in-frame clonotypes and omits some of them. The data hold around 70,000 clones, with about nine tenths observed a single time. The data were obtained in a study of T cell changes during pregnancy in multiple sclerosis. The CDR3 consists of 15 residues. V shed 11 bases and J shed 2 bases, with 19 bases lying between them. Germline assignment: CDR1 MNHEY and CDR2 SVGAGI. Here the sequenced sample was peripheral blood, taken after pregnancy. This receptor was taken from a female donor in good health, enrolled as a control in a pregnancy study. V is TRBV6-5 and J is TRBJ2-1; a weak D match, TRBD2 (5 bases). The CDR3 nucleotides read TGTGCCGGAACACACTGGACTTTTACCTACAATGAGCAGTTCTTC. Translated: CAGTHWTFTYNEQFF.